The 23 T cell receptor beta chains reported below all come from one sample, sequenced in a study of blood T cells in healthy people across ages. A second PCR of about 6 to 12 cycles used a sample-barcoded 5' primer and a J-beta primer mix. One entry per CDR3 protein, called by TCRdb with MiXCR from the 5' RACE reads. Of around 1,500,000 distinct CDR3 sequences in the sample, roughly 30% are singletons; the top ten hold around 7.7%. Material for sequencing was blood. The receptors originated from a woman aged 25 to 39 in good health.

Points on this clonotype: Possible read error: a much larger clone is one base away. V and J are TRBV7-2 and TRBJ2-5; TRBD2 agrees at 11 bases. The J call may not be correct, given that the DNA end is closer to TRBJ2-7. This CDR3 is built from 14 residues. CDR1 SGHTA and CDR2 FQGNSA come from the germline V gene. The CDR3 reads CASEIAGGHYEQYF. The CDR3 coding sequence is TGTGCCAGCGAAATAGCGGGAGGGCACTACGAGCAGTACTTC.

The chain joins TRBV7-9 to TRBJ2-3, with 9 bases identical to TRBD2. V lost 5 bases and J lost 3; bases outside the gene matches: 9. The CDR3 loop spans 16 amino acids. Germline CDR1 reads SEHNR; CDR2 reads FQNEAQ (reference sequence). The CDR3 region has the DNA TGTGCCAGCAGCCCGCCGGGACTAGCAAATACAGATACGCAGTATTTT. Residues: CASSPPGLANTDTQYF.

This chain connects TRBV5-5 to TRBJ1-5; D is ambiguous. V was clipped by 4 bases and J by 7 bases, with 21 bases between them. This CDR3 is 16 amino acids long. CDR1 and CDR2 from the germline V gene are SGHKS and YYEKEE (reference sequence). The CDR3 coding sequence is TGTGCCAGCAGCCAAACTGCCGCGGGTATTGGCCAGCCCCAGCATTTT. Protein sequence: CASSQTAAGIGQPQHF.

This clonotype was seen repeatedly, ten times or more. The chain has TRBV3-1 and TRBJ2-7; D remains unclear. Per germline, CDR1 LGHDT and CDR2 YNNKEL (reference sequence). The CDR3 length is 14 residues. V was trimmed by 2 bases and J by 4 bases, leaving 12 bases between them. The CDR3 loop reads CASSQRATVYEQYF. In nucleotides, the CDR3 is TGTGCCAGCAGCCAACGGGCCACGGTGTACGAGCAGTACTTC.

This clonotype was detected only a few times. Given a much more abundant clone one base away, this may be a read error. The chain couples TRBV10-3 to TRBJ2-7; no firm D call. The CDR3 is 11 amino acids. Germline-derived CDR1 and CDR2 are ENHRY and SYGVKD. The CDR3 region has the DNA TGTGCCATCGGTGAGAACTACGAGCAGTACTTC. Translation: CAIGENYEQYF.

This sequence joins TRBV28 and TRBJ1-2; 12 bases align to TRBD1. Unmatched junction bases numbered 0, after V lost 4 bases and J lost 0 bases. The germline CDR1 and CDR2 sequences are MDHEN and SYDVKM. The CDR3 spans 15 residues. The CDR3 sequence is CASSWDRGPNYGYTF. The CDR3 DNA follows: TGTGCCAGCAGTTGGGACAGGGGGCCTAACTATGGCTACACCTTC.

The chain uses TRBV6-2 or TRBV6-3 and TRBJ2-7; D call uncertain. Per germline, CDR1 MNHEY and CDR2 SVGEGT. The CDR3 extends over 18 amino acids. Trimming left V 4 bases short and J 3 bases short, with 25 bases between. CDR3 region: CASSSSRFGPGRVYEQYF. CDR3 nucleotides: TGTGCCAGCAGTTCGAGTCGGTTCGGTCCAGGCCGGGTCTACGAGCAGTACTTC.

This clonotype was detected a few times. The V call is TRBV15, the J call TRBJ2-5; no definite D call. The V end lost 0 bases, the J end lost 7 bases, and 9 bases lay between the germline ends. The germline V gene has CDR1 LNHNV and CDR2 YYDKDF (reference sequence). CDR3 length: 13 amino acids. The CDR3 bases are TGTGCCACCAGCAGAGACGTCTCGGGGACCCAGTACTTC. Encoded protein: CATSRDVSGTQYF.

With regard to this clonotype: Sequence at one end of the junction differs from germline and may be a read error. This chain joins TRBV20-1 and TRBJ2-3; 7 bases match TRBD2. CDR1 is DFQATT and CDR2 is SNEGSKA in the germline V gene (reference sequence). The CDR3 spans 17 residues. The CDR3 sequence: CRARGAGTGASTDTQYF. In DNA form, the CDR3 reads TGCAGAGCTAGAGGAGCGGGGACCGGAGCTAGCACAGATACGCAGTATTTT.

The chain links TRBV9 to TRBJ2-7; D possibly matches TRBD1 or TRBD2 (5 bases each). Germline assignment: CDR1 SGDLS and CDR2 YYNGEE. V was shortened by 0 bases and J by 6 bases, with 7 bases between the two germline ends. The CDR3 runs 12 residues. This CDR3 reads CASSVGDGEQYF. DNA of the CDR3: TGTGCCAGCAGCGTAGGGGACGGCGAGCAGTACTTC.

This clonotype was detected only a few times. This sequence joins TRBV7-9 and TRBJ2-3, with 8 bases that match TRBD2. This CDR3 is built from 18 residues. The germline V gene encodes CDR1 SEHNR and CDR2 FQNEAQ (reference sequence). After removal of 4 bases from V and 5 bases from J, the junction contained 17 bases not matched to a gene. The CDR3 DNA follows: TGTGCCAGCAGCTCCGGGACGGACATAGCGGGATCTGTAGATACGCAGTATTTT. Protein product: CASSSGTDIAGSVDTQYF.

The chain combines TRBV24-1 with TRBJ2-3; D is ambiguous. The CDR3 has 12 residues. Germline V gives CDR1 KGHDR, CDR2 SFDVKD. V was shortened by 6 bases and J by 1 base, with 4 bases between the two germline ends. The CDR3 protein is CATSFRTDTQYF. DNA for the CDR3: TGTGCCACCAGTTTCCGCACAGATACGCAGTATTTT.

In this sample, this clonotype turned up many times. This chain connects TRBV7-2 to TRBJ2-3; maybe TRBD2 (5 bases). The CDR3 runs 15 residues. Germline-derived CDR1 and CDR2 are SGHTA and FQGNSA. V lost 0 bases and J 4 bases, leaving 11 bases between the germline ends. The CDR3 DNA is TGTGCCAGCAGCTTAGCGCAAAGCGGAGCAGATACGCAGTATTTT. Its protein is CASSLAQSGADTQYF. Supplemented by reference TRBV7-2 and TRBJ2-3, the full variable domain reads GAGVSQSPSNKVTEKGKDVELRCDPISGHTALYWYRQSLGQGLEFLIYFQGNSAPDKSGLPSDRFSAERTGGSVSTLTIQRTQQEDSAVYLCASSLAQSGADTQYFGPGTRLTVL.

This chain links TRBV6-5 with TRBJ1-1; no clear D. The germline gives CDR1 MNHEY, CDR2 SVGAGI. Trimming took off 0 bases at V and 10 bases at J, with 12 bases between the two ends. The CDR3 has 13 amino acids. CDR3 nucleotides: TGTGCCAGCAGTTACTCGACCATGAGCGTAGCTTTCTTT. It yields the protein CASSYSTMSVAFF.

Note on this clonotype: This may stem from a read error, because a much larger clone lies one nucleotide away. This chain connects TRBV3-1 to TRBJ2-5, with a weak D call TRBD2 (6 bases). Trimming removed 5 bases from V and 5 bases from J, with 18 bases in between. The germline gives CDR1 LGHDT, CDR2 YNNKEL (reference sequence). The length of the CDR3 is 15 residues. CDR3 DNA sequence: TGTGCCAGCAGCACACATCCTCAGGGAGGCGAGACCCAGTACTTC. Its translation: CASSTHPQGGETQYF.

This clonotype was counted only a few times. The chain carries TRBV11-3 and TRBJ2-5; D may be TRBD1 or TRBD2 (6 bases each). There are 13 residues in the CDR3. V lost 4 bases, J lost 11 bases, and 17 bases lay in between. Germline V gene data show CDR1 as SGHNT and CDR2 as YENEEA. CDR3 in amino acids: CASSSGAQSQQYF. The CDR3 nucleotides are TGTGCCAGCAGCTCGGGGGCCCAAAGTCAGCAGTACTTC.

This clonotype was recorded many times. The chain has TRBV6-5 and TRBJ1-2; D remains ambiguous. The length of the CDR3 is 16 residues. Germline V gene data show CDR1 as MNHEY and CDR2 as SVGAGI. Deletions cut 6 bases from V and 2 bases from J, with 19 bases between. CDR3 amino acids: CASSLRGTTQNYGYTF. CDR3 bases: TGTGCCAGCAGCCTACGAGGAACGACACAGAACTATGGCTACACCTTC.

This clonotype was picked up many times. This sequence joins TRBV12-3 or TRBV12-4 and TRBJ1-2; possible D gene TRBD1, 5 bases. The V end lost 4 bases, the J end lost 10 bases, and 16 bases lay between the germline ends. This CDR3 contains 13 residues. CDR3 sequence: CASSSPGLFFYTF. CDR3 nucleotide sequence: TGTGCCAGCAGTTCACCAGGGTTATTCTTCTACACCTTC.

The chain has TRBV12-3 or TRBV12-4 and TRBJ1-5; no reliable D call. The ends were cut back, 6 bases at V and 0 bases at J, with 21 bases in the middle. This CDR3 has 18 amino acids. The CDR3 sequence is CASSQEGRWDYSNQPQHF. CDR3 nucleotides: TGTGCCAGCAGCCAAGAGGGCAGATGGGATTATAGCAATCAGCCCCAGCATTTT.

V gene TRBV19 combines with J gene TRBJ2-2; maybe TRBD1 (6 bases). Trimming cost V 4 bases and J 4 bases, with 16 bases left between them. The CDR3 runs 16 residues. Per the germline V gene, CDR1 is LNHDA and CDR2 is SQIVND (reference sequence). CDR3 protein: CASSKLVGQSTGELFF. The DNA of the CDR3 is TGTGCCAGTAGTAAATTGGTAGGACAGAGCACCGGGGAGCTGTTTTTT.

The chain has TRBV20-1 and TRBJ2-3; 8 nucleotides agree with TRBD2. V gave up 1 base and J gave up 4 bases; unmatched junction bases: 13. Germline CDR1 DFQATT, CDR2 SNEGSKA (reference sequence). CDR3 size: 17 residues. The CDR3 bases are TGCAGTGCTAGAGGAATACCAGCGGGAGTTGGCGCAGATACGCAGTATTTT. It yields the protein CSARGIPAGVGADTQYF.

The J gene is TRBJ2-3, the V gene TRBV4-1, with TRBD2 identical over 8 bases. Germline V lookup: CDR1 MGHRA, CDR2 YSYEKL. The junction had 7 bases not matched to a gene; V was cut back by 0 bases and J by 2 bases. The CDR3 sequence is 17 residues long. CDR3 residues: CASSQDLAGGHTDTQYF. The DNA for the CDR3 is TGCGCCAGCAGCCAAGATTTGGCGGGGGGCCACACAGATACGCAGTATTTT.

This clonotype was observed a few times. One end of the junction does not line up with germline, which may come from a read error. The rearrangement joins TRBV4-1 to TRBJ2-3; perhaps TRBD2 as D (5 bases). This CDR3 has 15 amino acids. Germline CDR1 reads MGHRA; CDR2 reads YSYEKL. CDR3 DNA: TGCGCGAGCAGCGCGTCCTCGCGGGGCACAGATACGCAGTATTTT. It yields the protein CASSASSRGTDTQYF.